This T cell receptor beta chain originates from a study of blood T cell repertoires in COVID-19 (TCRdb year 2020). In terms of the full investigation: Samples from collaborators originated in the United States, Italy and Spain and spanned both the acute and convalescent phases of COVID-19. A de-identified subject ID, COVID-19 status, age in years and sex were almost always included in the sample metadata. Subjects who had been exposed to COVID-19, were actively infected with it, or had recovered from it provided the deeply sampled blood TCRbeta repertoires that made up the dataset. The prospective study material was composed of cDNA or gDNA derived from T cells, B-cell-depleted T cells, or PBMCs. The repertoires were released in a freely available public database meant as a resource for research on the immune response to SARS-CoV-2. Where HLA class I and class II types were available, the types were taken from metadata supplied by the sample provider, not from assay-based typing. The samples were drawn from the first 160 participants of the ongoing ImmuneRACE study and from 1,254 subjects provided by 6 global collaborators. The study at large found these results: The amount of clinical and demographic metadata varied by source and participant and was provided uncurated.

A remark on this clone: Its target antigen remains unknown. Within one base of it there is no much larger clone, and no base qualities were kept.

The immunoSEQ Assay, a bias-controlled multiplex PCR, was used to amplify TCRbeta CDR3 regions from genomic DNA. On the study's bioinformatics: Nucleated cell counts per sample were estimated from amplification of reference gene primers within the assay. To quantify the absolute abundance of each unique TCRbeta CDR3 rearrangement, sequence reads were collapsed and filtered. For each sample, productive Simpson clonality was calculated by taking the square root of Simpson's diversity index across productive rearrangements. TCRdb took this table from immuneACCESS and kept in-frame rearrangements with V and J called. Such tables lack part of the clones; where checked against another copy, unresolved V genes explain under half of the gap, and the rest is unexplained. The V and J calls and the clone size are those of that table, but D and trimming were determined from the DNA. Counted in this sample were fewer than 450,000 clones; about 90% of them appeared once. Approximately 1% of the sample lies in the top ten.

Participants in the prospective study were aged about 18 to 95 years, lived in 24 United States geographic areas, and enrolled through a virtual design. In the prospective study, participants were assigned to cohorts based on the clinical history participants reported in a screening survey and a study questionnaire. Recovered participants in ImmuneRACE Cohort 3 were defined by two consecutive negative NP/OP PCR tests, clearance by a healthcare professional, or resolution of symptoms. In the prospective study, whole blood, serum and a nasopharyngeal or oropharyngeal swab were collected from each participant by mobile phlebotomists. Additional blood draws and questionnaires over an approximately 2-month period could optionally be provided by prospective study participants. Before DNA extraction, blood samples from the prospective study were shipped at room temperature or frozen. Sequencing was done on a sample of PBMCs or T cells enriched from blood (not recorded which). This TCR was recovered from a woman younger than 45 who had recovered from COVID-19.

The CDR3 is CASRAGDRGEKLFF. The nucleotides are TGTGCCAGCAGGGCGGGGGACAGGGGTGAAAAACTGTTTTTT. The sequence joins TRBV6-5 to TRBJ1-4; TRBD1 matches 10 bases in the middle. CDR1 and CDR2 are read off the germline V gene as MNHEY and SVGAGI. Trimmed from V: 6 bases; trimmed from J: 7 bases; junction bases lacking a gene match: 5. The CDR3 holds 14 amino acids from the cysteine to the phenylalanine. The CDR3 DNA has 42 bases and is translated from base 1.